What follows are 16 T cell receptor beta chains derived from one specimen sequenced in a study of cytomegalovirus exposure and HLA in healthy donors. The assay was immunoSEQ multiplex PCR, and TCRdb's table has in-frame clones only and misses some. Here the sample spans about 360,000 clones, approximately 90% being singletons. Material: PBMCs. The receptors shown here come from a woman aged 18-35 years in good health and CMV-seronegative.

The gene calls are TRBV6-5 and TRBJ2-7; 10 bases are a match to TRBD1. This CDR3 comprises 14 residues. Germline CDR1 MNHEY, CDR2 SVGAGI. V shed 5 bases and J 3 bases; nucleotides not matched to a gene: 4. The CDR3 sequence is CASSPGTGDYEQYF. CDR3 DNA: TGTGCCAGCAGTCCCGGGACAGGGGACTACGAGCAGTACTTC.

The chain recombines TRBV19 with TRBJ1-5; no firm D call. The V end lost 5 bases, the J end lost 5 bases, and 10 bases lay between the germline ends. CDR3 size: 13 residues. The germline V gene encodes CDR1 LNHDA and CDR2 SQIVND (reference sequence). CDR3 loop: CASSLYSDQPQHF. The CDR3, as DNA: TGTGCCAGTAGTCTTTACTCGGATCAGCCCCAGCATTTT.

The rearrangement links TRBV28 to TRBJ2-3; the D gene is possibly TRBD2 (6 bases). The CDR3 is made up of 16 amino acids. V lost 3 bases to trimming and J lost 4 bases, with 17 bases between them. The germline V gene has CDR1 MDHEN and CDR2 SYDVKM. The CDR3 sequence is CASSFEKGTGADTQYF. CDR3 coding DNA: TGTGCCAGCAGTTTTGAAAAGGGGACTGGGGCAGATACGCAGTATTTT.

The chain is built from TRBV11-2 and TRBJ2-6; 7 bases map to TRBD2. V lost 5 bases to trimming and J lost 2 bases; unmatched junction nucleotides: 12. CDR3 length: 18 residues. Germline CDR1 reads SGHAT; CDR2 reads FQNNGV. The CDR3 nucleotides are TGTGCCAGCAGCCACCGGGGTTCGCGGGAGACTGGGGCCAACGTCCTGACTTTC. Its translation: CASSHRGSRETGANVLTF.

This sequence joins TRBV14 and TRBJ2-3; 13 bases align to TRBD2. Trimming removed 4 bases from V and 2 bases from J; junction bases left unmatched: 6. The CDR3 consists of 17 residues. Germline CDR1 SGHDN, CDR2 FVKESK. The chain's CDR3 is CASSRRGLAGYTDTQYF. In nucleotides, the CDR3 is TGTGCCAGCAGCCGGCGGGGACTAGCGGGGTACACAGATACGCAGTATTTT. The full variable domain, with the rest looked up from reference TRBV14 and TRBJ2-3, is EAGVTQFPSHSVIEKGQTVTLRCDPISGHDNLYWYRRVMGKEIKFLLHFVKESKQDESGMPNNRFLAERTGGTYSTLKVQPAELEDSGVYFCASSRRGLAGYTDTQYFGPGTRLTVL.

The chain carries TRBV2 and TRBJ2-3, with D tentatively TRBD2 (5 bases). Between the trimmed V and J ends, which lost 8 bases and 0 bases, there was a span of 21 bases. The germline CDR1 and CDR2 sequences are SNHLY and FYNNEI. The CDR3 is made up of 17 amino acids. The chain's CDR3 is CASAPRFVATSTDTQYF. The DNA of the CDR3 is TGTGCCAGCGCCCCACGTTTCGTAGCGACTAGCACAGATACGCAGTATTTT.

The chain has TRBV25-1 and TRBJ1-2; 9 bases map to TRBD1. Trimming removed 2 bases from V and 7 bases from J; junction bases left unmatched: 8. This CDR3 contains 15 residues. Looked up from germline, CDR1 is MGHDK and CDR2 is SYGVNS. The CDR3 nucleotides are TGTGCCAGCAGTGAACCCGGACAGGGGCCTGTTGGCTACACCTTC. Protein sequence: CASSEPGQGPVGYTF.

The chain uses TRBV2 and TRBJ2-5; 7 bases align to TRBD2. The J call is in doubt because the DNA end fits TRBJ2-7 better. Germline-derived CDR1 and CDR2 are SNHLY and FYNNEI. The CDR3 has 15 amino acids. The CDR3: CASSVQAGVTHEQYF. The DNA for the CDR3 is TGTGCCAGCAGTGTTCAGGCGGGAGTAACCCACGAGCAGTACTTC.

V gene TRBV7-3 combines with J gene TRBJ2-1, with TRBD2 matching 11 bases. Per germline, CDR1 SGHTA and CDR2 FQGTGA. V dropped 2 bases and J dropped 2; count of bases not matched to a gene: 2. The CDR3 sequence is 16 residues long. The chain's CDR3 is CASSLLAGGPYNEQFF. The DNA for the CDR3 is TGTGCCAGCAGCTTATTAGCGGGAGGGCCCTACAATGAGCAGTTCTTC.

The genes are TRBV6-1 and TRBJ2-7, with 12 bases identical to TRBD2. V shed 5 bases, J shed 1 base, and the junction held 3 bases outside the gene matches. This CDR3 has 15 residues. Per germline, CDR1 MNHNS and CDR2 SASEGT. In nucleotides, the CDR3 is TGTGCCAGCAGTCAGCTAGCGGGAGGGTCCTACGAGCAGTACTTC. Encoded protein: CASSQLAGGSYEQYF.

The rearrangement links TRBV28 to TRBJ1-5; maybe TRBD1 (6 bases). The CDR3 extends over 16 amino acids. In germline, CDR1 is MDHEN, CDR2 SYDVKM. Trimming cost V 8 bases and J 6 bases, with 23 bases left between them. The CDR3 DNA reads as TGTGCCAGCGCAAAGGACAGAGCACGTTCTGGTCAGCCCCAGCATTTT. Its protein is CASAKDRARSGQPQHF.

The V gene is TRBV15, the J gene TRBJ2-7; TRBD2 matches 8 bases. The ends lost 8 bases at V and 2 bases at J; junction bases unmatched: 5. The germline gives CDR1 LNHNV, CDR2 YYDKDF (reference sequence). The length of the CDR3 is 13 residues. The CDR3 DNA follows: TGTGCCACCCGGGAGGGAGGGACCTACGAGCAGTACTTC. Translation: CATREGGTYEQYF.

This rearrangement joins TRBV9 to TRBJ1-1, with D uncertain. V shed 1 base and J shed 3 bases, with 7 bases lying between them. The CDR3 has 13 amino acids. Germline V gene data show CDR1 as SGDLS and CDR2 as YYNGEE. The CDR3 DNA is TGTGCCAGCAGCGTAATCGGTGACACTGAAGCTTTCTTT. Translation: CASSVIGDTEAFF.

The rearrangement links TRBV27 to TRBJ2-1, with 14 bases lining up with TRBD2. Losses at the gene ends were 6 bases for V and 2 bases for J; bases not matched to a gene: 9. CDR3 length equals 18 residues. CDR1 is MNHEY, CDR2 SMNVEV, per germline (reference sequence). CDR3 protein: CASRSGTSGSYAYNEQFF. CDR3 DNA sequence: TGTGCCAGCAGATCCGGGACTAGCGGGAGCTATGCCTACAATGAGCAGTTCTTC.

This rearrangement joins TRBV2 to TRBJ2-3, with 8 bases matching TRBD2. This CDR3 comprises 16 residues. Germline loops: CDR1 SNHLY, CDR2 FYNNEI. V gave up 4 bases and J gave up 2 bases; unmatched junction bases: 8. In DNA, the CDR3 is TGTGCCAGCAGTGCCGGCGGGGGGCCTCCCACAGATACGCAGTATTTT. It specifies CASSAGGGPPTDTQYF.

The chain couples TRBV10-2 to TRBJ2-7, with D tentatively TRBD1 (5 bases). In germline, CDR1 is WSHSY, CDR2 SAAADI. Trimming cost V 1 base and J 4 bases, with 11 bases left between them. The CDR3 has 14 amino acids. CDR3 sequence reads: CASSEFQGMYEQYF. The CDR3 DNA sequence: TGCGCCAGCAGTGAGTTTCAGGGAATGTACGAGCAGTACTTC.